The present entry profiles one TCR beta chain with its context. These data belong to a study of T cell changes during pregnancy in multiple sclerosis. V gave up 1 base and J gave up 0 bases, with 7 bases separating them. The CDR3 runs 15 residues. Germline V gene lookup returns CDR1 SGHTA and CDR2 FQGNSA. Data came from immunoSEQ multiplex PCR; TCRdb stores just in-frame clones and leaves some out. This sample has some 99,000 clones; 85% to 95% occur once, and the top ten carry 0.99%. This TCR came from a female donor with multiple sclerosis, enrolled in a pregnancy study. The V and J genes are TRBV7-2 and TRBJ1-3, with D maybe TRBD1 (6 bases). The sample consisted of peripheral blood, taken after pregnancy. CDR3 loop: CASSLGTVSGNTIYF. The CDR3 nucleotides read TGTGCCAGCAGCTTAGGGACAGTCTCTGGAAACACCATATATTTT.